This T cell receptor beta chain is from a study of T cells of healthy individuals. TCRdb re-analysed the 5' RACE reads in MiXCR, keeping a single row per CDR3 protein. This sample has 40,000 to 60,000 distinct CDR3 sequences; about 14% occur once, and the top ten carry 15% to 20%. Trimming removed 3 bases at V and 4 bases at J, with 12 bases between. This CDR3 is 14 amino acids long. The V gene's germline CDR1 is WNHNN and CDR2 SYGVQD (reference sequence). This clonotype has a handful of counts. The sequence came from a human donor in good health. The J gene is TRBJ2-5, the V gene TRBV10-1; a weak D match, TRBD2 (6 bases). CDR3 protein: CASSDSEGAETQYF. The CDR3 nucleotides are TGCGCCAGCAGTGACTCGGAGGGAGCAGAGACCCAGTACTTC.